This T cell receptor beta chain was sequenced for a study of blood T cell repertoires in COVID-19. Study background: Samples came from the United States, Italy and Spain, spanning acute and convalescent COVID-19. The analysed material was cDNA or gDNA that came from T cells, B-cell-depleted T cells, or PBMCs.

There are 15 residues in the CDR3. The V gene's germline CDR1 is SGHTA and CDR2 FQGNSA. V was clipped by 1 base and J by 1 base, with 10 bases between them. Followed longitudinally, the Seattle patients had been enrolled during active infection. The authors' processing: Researchers report that nucleated cell counts were estimated from reference gene primer amplification. The data were produced by immunoSEQ multiplex PCR, yet TCRdb's version contains in-frame clones alone and is incomplete. D and trimming come from the DNA, and the V and J calls and clone size come from that table. The top ten clones hold roughly 21% of a sample with 55,000 to 70,000 clones, around 90% of them seen once.

The specimen was peripheral blood. The TCR was taken from an elderly woman with COVID-19, enrolled during active disease. This rearrangement joins TRBV7-2 to TRBJ2-5; D unresolved. CDR3 sequence: CASSLDGVLQETQYF. CDR3 sequence (DNA): TGTGCCAGCAGCTTAGACGGTGTCCTCCAAGAGACCCAGTACTTC.